Presented here are 25 T cell receptor beta chains from one specimen sequenced in a study of blood T cell repertoires in COVID-19. Using immunoSEQ multiplex PCR, the repertoire was profiled, and TCRdb retains in-frame clones only, with some absent. This sample carries about 24,000 clones, 86% of them seen once, and the ten largest clones take approximately 30%. The sample was peripheral blood. The receptors were sampled from a human donor with active COVID-19. The donor label of this sample is uncertain.

This clone was found once. The chain has TRBV27 and TRBJ1-1; unclear D gene. The V gene lost 2 bases and the J gene lost 5 bases, with 12 bases spanning the gap. The CDR3 is made up of 14 amino acids. Germline loops: CDR1 MNHEY, CDR2 SMNVEV (reference sequence). Here the CDR3 reads CASSLRPGRTEAFF. The CDR3 DNA sequence: TGTGCCAGCAGTTTAAGACCGGGAAGAACTGAAGCTTTCTTT.

The rearrangement links TRBV7-8 to TRBJ2-5; tentatively, D is TRBD1 (5 bases). The germline gives CDR1 SGHVS, CDR2 FQNEAQ. The CDR3 covers 15 residues. The V and J ends lost 1 base and 1 base respectively, with 10 bases between them. DNA of the CDR3: TGTGCCAGCAGCTTAGGGCGGACACCCCAAGAGACCCAGTACTTC. Translating it yields CASSLGRTPQETQYF. Drawing the rest from reference TRBV7-8 and TRBJ2-5, the complete variable domain is GAGVSQSPRYKVAKRGQDVALRCDPISGHVSLFWYQQALGQGPEFLTYFQNEAQLDKSGLPSDRFFAERPEGSVSTLKIQRTQQEDSAVYLCASSLGRTPQETQYFGPGTRLLVL.

The genes are TRBV4-2 and TRBJ1-1, with a possible D match to TRBD1 (5 bases). Germline loops: CDR1 LGHNA, CDR2 YNFKEQ. CDR3 size: 16 residues. V was trimmed by 1 base and J by 4 bases, leaving 16 bases between them. The CDR3 region is CASSQGPGGGGTEAFF. The CDR3 coding sequence is TGTGCCAGCAGCCAAGGACCCGGTGGGGGGGGCACTGAAGCTTTCTTT.

The V and J genes are TRBV30 and TRBJ1-5; 8 bases match TRBD1. The V gene's germline CDR1 is GTSNPN and CDR2 SVGIG (reference sequence). There are 13 residues in the CDR3. The ends lost 0 bases at V and 5 bases at J; junction bases unmatched: 0. The CDR3: CAWSVQGDQPQHF. The CDR3 DNA reads TGTGCCTGGAGTGTACAGGGGGATCAGCCCCAGCATTTT. Full variable domain (rest looked up from reference TRBV30 and TRBJ1-5): SQTIHQWPATLVQPVGSPLSLECTVEGTSNPNLYWYRQAAGRGLQLLFYSVGIGQISSEVPQNLSASRPQDRQFILSSKKLLLSDSGFYLCAWSVQGDQPQHFGDGTRLSIL.

The chain is built from TRBV5-6 and TRBJ2-7; 9 nucleotides align to TRBD1. The CDR3 is 19 residues long. Germline V CDR1 and CDR2: SGHDT, YYEEEE. V lost 0 bases to trimming and J lost 1 base; unmatched junction nucleotides: 14. The CDR3 DNA follows: TGTGCCAGCAGCTTGGACCCGGGGACAGGGTATACGGGTTCCTACGAGCAGTACTTC. It codes for CASSLDPGTGYTGSYEQYF.

By sample fraction, this clone is medium-sized. Other DNA variants within this sample encode the same CDR3. The rearrangement joins TRBV6-5 to TRBJ2-3, with 9 bases that match TRBD1. CDR1 and CDR2 from the germline V gene are MNHEY and SVGAGI. CDR3 length equals 15 residues. Trimming cost V 4 bases and J 4 bases; bases outside gene matches: 6. The CDR3 nucleotides read TGTGCCAGCAGTTCCCGGACAGGGGTCGCAGATACGCAGTATTTT. Translating gives CASSSRTGVADTQYF.

The chain links TRBV4-1 to TRBJ2-2, with D possibly TRBD1 on 6 matching bases. Germline V gene data show CDR1 as MGHRA and CDR2 as YSYEKL. The V gene lost 0 bases and the J gene lost 0 bases, with 11 bases spanning the gap. CDR3 length: 17 amino acids. CDR3 amino acids: CASSQDGGGANTGELFF. In DNA, the CDR3 is TGCGCCAGCAGCCAAGATGGTGGGGGCGCGAACACCGGGGAGCTGTTTTTT.

The chain employs TRBV3-1 (or the pseudogene TRBV3-2) and TRBJ1-2; possible D gene TRBD1, 6 bases. Germline V gene sequence: CDR1 LGHDT, CDR2 YNNKEL (reference sequence). With 5 bases removed from V and 4 bases from J, the gap between germline ends came to 17 bases. CDR3 length: 15 amino acids. Written as DNA, the CDR3 is TGTGCCAGCAGCTTAGGACAGATTCAAACCTATGGCTACACCTTC. Translated: CASSLGQIQTYGYTF.

The CDR3 loop is CASSLGVLASNEQFF. CDR3 in DNA: TGTGCCAGCAGCTTAGGGGTCTTAGCGAGCAATGAGCAGTTCTTC. The gene calls are TRBV7-2 and TRBJ2-1; D may be TRBD2 (5 bases). This CDR3 comprises 15 residues. The germline gives CDR1 SGHTA, CDR2 FQGNSA. The V gene lost 1 base and the J gene lost 6 bases, with 13 bases spanning the gap.

The chain carries TRBV7-9 and TRBJ2-1; a possible D gene is TRBD1 (5 bases). Germline V gene lookup returns CDR1 SEHNR and CDR2 FQNEAQ (reference sequence). The length of the CDR3 is 15 residues. V shed 3 bases and J shed 8 bases, with 17 bases lying between them. DNA of the CDR3: TGTGCCAGCAGCTTTCTTACAGGAGTTCTGGATGAGCAGTTCTTC. It yields the protein CASSFLTGVLDEQFF.

The CDR3 spells CASSSQGSYGYTF. The CDR3 DNA sequence: TGTGCCAGCAGTTCTCAGGGGTCCTATGGCTACACCTTC. This rearrangement joins TRBV12-3 or TRBV12-4 to TRBJ1-2; tentatively, D is TRBD1 (6 bases). Deletions cut 4 bases from V and 4 bases from J, with 10 bases between. The CDR3 extends over 13 amino acids.

The genes are TRBV11-2 and TRBJ1-1; D possibly corresponds to TRBD1 (6 bases). V was clipped by 1 base and J by 1 base, with 7 bases between them. The length of the CDR3 is 14 residues. Germline values: CDR1 SGHAT, CDR2 FQNNGV. The CDR3 coding sequence is TGTGCCAGCAGCTTAGGACAGGCGAACACTGAAGCTTTCTTT. Translated, it gives CASSLGQANTEAFF.

Only one count was recorded for this clone. The chain combines TRBV29-1 with TRBJ1-4, with unresolved D. CDR3 length: 13 residues. V was pared by 8 bases and J by 7 bases, with 17 bases between. Germline V gene data show CDR1 as SQVTM and CDR2 as ANQGSEA. DNA for the CDR3: TGCAGCTATGAGGGTCCTGAAGGTGAAAAACTGTTTTTT. It yields the protein CSYEGPEGEKLFF.

The chain recombines TRBV5-1 with TRBJ2-1, with 14 bases identical to TRBD2. Losses at the gene ends were 4 bases for V and 7 bases for J; bases not matched to a gene: 13. Germline V gives CDR1 SGHRS, CDR2 YFSETQ. This CDR3 has 18 residues. CDR3 sequence (DNA): TGCGCCAGCAGCGGCTACGGGACTAGCGGGAGAGGTGGGAATGAGCAGTTCTTC. As protein: CASSGYGTSGRGGNEQFF.

The chain couples TRBV11-1 to TRBJ2-7, with D possibly matching TRBD2 (6 bases). Germline V gene lookup returns CDR1 SGHAT and CDR2 FQDESV (reference sequence). The CDR3 has 14 amino acids. Trimming pared 4 bases from V and 2 bases from J, leaving 12 bases between. The CDR3 protein is CASSWTNLAYEQYF. In DNA, the CDR3 is TGTGCCAGCAGCTGGACTAACCTCGCCTACGAGCAGTACTTC.

The chain links TRBV25-1 to TRBJ2-3; D might be TRBD2 (6 bases). Germline CDR1 and CDR2: MGHDK and SYGVNS. The V and J ends lost 3 bases and 9 bases respectively, with 19 bases between them. The CDR3 runs 15 residues. Written as DNA, the CDR3 is TGTGCCAGCAGTGAGACCCTAACCTCGGCGGGGACGCAGTATTTT. Residues: CASSETLTSAGTQYF.

V and J are TRBV29-1 and TRBJ2-1, with D perhaps TRBD1 (5 bases). Germline V gene data show CDR1 as SQVTM and CDR2 as ANQGSEA. There are 15 residues in the CDR3. V was cut by 5 bases and J by 4 bases, with 18 bases left in between. CDR3 sequence: CSVSTTVQAYNEQFF. DNA for the CDR3: TGCAGCGTTTCAACGACAGTTCAGGCTTACAATGAGCAGTTCTTC.

This clone showed up just a few times. V gene TRBV28 combines with J gene TRBJ1-1; 12 positions agree with TRBD1. The J segment lost 6 bases and the V segment lost 6 bases, leaving 11 bases of the junction unmatched. The CDR3 has 16 residues. From germline, CDR1 is MDHEN and CDR2 SYDVKM. This CDR3 reads CASRSGTGGLDAEAFF. CDR3 DNA sequence: TGTGCCAGCAGATCCGGGACAGGGGGCTTAGACGCTGAAGCTTTCTTT.

The chain uses TRBV29-1 and TRBJ1-1; 7 bases line up with TRBD1. This CDR3 comprises 13 residues. Germline values: CDR1 SQVTM, CDR2 ANQGSEA. V lost 6 bases and J lost 1; bases outside the gene matches: 5. This CDR3 is CSVEEGANTEAFF. The DNA for the CDR3 is TGCAGCGTGGAGGAGGGGGCGAACACTGAAGCTTTCTTT.

This chain joins TRBV30 and TRBJ2-5, with 8 positions matching TRBD2. This CDR3 contains 15 residues. Germline-derived CDR1 and CDR2 are GTSNPN and SVGIG (reference sequence). J was trimmed by 4 bases and V by 4 bases; bases with no gene match: 11. The CDR3 nucleotides are TGTGCCTGGATAGGTACCGGGGGGGCTGGAGAGACCCAGTACTTC. This gives the protein CAWIGTGGAGETQYF. Full variable domain (rest looked up from reference TRBV30 and TRBJ2-5): SQTIHQWPATLVQPVGSPLSLECTVEGTSNPNLYWYRQAAGRGLQLLFYSVGIGQISSEVPQNLSASRPQDRQFILSSKKLLLSDSGFYLCAWIGTGGAGETQYFGPGTRLLVL.

The CDR3 DNA reads as TGTGCCACGGCAGGGGCCTCGACTACTCAGTACTTC. Residues: CATAGASTTQYF. The chain has TRBV12-3 or TRBV12-4 and TRBJ2-4; possibly TRBD1 for D (6 bases). This CDR3 is 12 amino acids long. Trimming shortened V by 10 bases and J by 12 bases, and 19 bases separated the two germline ends.

The chain combines TRBV25-1 with TRBJ2-1, with D maybe TRBD1 (5 bases). Per the germline V gene, CDR1 is MGHDK and CDR2 is SYGVNS. V shed 6 bases and J shed 4 bases, with 13 bases lying between them. This CDR3 has 14 amino acids. In DNA, the CDR3 is TGTGCCAGCAGGGGGCTAGACGGGTACAATGAGCAGTTCTTC. It specifies CASRGLDGYNEQFF. The full variable domain, in which reference TRBV25-1 and TRBJ2-1 provide the parts outside the CDR3, is EADIYQTPRYLVIGTGKKITLECSQTMGHDKMYWYQQDPGMELHLIHYSYGVNSTEKGDLSSESTVSRIRTEHFPLTLESARPSHTSQYLCASRGLDGYNEQFFGPGTRLTVL.

The chain employs TRBV5-4 and TRBJ2-2; D is perhaps TRBD1 (5 bases). The CDR3 loop spans 15 amino acids. Germline values: CDR1 SGHNT, CDR2 YYREEE (reference sequence). V was pared by 3 bases and J by 5 bases, with 14 bases between. This CDR3 is CASSWIQGFTGELFF. The CDR3 bases are TGTGCCAGCAGCTGGATCCAGGGATTTACCGGGGAGCTGTTTTTT.

DNA for the CDR3: TGTGCCAGCAGCGTAGAGTCTGAGGTTAATTCACCCCTCCACTTT. Translated, it gives CASSVESEVNSPLHF. The genes are TRBV9 and TRBJ1-6; no definite D call. Germline V gives CDR1 SGDLS, CDR2 YYNGEE. The CDR3 has 15 amino acids. The V gene lost 0 bases and the J gene lost 6 bases, with 10 bases spanning the gap.

V usage is TRBV28 and J usage is TRBJ2-1, with D perhaps matching TRBD2 (5 bases). Per germline, CDR1 MDHEN and CDR2 SYDVKM. The CDR3 is made up of 14 amino acids. The V and J ends lost 7 bases and 4 bases respectively, with 14 bases between them. The CDR3 region is CASTPRENYNEQFF. The CDR3 DNA reads as TGTGCCAGCACACCCCGGGAAAATTACAATGAGCAGTTCTTC.